Listed here is a single TCR beta chain. Some clones are missing from TCRdb's copy, which holds only in-frame ones; the method was immunoSEQ multiplex PCR. The sample lists under 150,000 clones, around 86% occurring once. This specimen comes from a study of blood T cell repertoires in COVID-19. The CDR3 consists of 15 residues. Looked up from germline, CDR1 is SEHNR and CDR2 is FQNEAQ (reference sequence). Germline trimming cut 5 bases from V and 4 bases from J; bases unmatched to any gene: 8. This chain links TRBV7-9 with TRBJ2-3; 8 bases align to TRBD2. This sequence was found in a man aged 50 or older with active COVID-19. The sample consisted of peripheral blood. DNA for the CDR3: TGTGCCAGCAGCATCGGGGGGGCGATTGCAGATACGCAGTATTTT. The encoded protein is CASSIGGAIADTQYF. The full variable domain, with the rest looked up from reference TRBV7-9 and TRBJ2-3, is DTGVSQNPRHKITKRGQNVTFRCDPISEHNRLYWYRQTLGQGPEFLTYFQNEAQLEKSRLLSDRFSAERPKGSFSTLEIQRTEQGDSAMYLCASSIGGAIADTQYFGPGTRLTVL.